Listed here are 26 T cell receptor beta chains from one sample, sequenced in a study of beta chain features in type 1 diabetes. As every portion of the isolated RNA was reverse transcribed, the sequencing read expressed TCRB transcripts. Sequencing was performed with immunoSEQ multiplex PCR; in TCRdb, only in-frame clones are kept and a portion is missing. Here the sample spans approximately 90,000 clones, approximately 32% being singletons. Sequencing used stem cell memory CD4+ T cells from blood. These receptor sequences come from a woman younger than 30 in good health.

This clone has only a few counts. The CDR3, as DNA: TGTGCCAGCAGCTCCCGGACTAGCGGGAGAGTCGATACGCAGTATTTT. Protein sequence: CASSSRTSGRVDTQYF. The V gene is TRBV7-2, the J gene TRBJ2-3; 13 nucleotides align to TRBD2. Germline V gene sequence: CDR1 SGHTA, CDR2 FQGNSA. The length of the CDR3 is 16 residues. The ends lost 4 bases at V and 6 bases at J; junction bases unmatched: 7.

The rearrangement uses TRBV7-9 and TRBJ2-2; D might be TRBD1 (6 bases). V lost 6 bases, J lost 1 base, and 9 bases lay in between. CDR1 and CDR2 from the germline V gene are SEHNR and FQNEAQ (reference sequence). The CDR3 has 14 amino acids. The CDR3 reads CASSLQGNTGELFF. CDR3 coding DNA: TGTGCCAGCAGTTTACAGGGGAACACCGGGGAGCTGTTTTTT.

This clone has only a few counts. Here the CDR3 reads CASRPRGDSTDTQYF. Here the CDR3 DNA reads TGTGCCAGCAGGCCCCGCGGGGATAGCACAGATACGCAGTATTTT. The J gene is TRBJ2-3, the V gene TRBV6-1; possibly TRBD2 for D (6 bases). There are 15 residues in the CDR3. Germline V gene lookup returns CDR1 MNHNS and CDR2 SASEGT. V shed 6 bases and J shed 0 bases, with 13 bases lying between them.

With regard to this clone: Its ends do not fully match the called genes, so a read error is possible. This chain joins TRBV18 and TRBJ2-3, with D possibly matching TRBD1 (6 bases). From germline, CDR1 is KGHSH and CDR2 LQKENI. The CDR3 consists of 14 residues. The CDR3 region has the DNA TGTGCCAGCTCACCAGGGGTTTTCAGGACAGACGAAGCCTTT. This encodes CASSPGVFRTDEAF.

The V and J genes are TRBV4-2 and TRBJ2-2; weak D call: TRBD1 (5 bases). Deletions cut 1 base from V and 6 bases from J, with 15 bases between. The CDR3 has 16 amino acids. CDR1 and CDR2 from the germline V gene are LGHNA and YNFKEQ. CDR3 region: CASSQGDVGLAGELFF. Here the CDR3 DNA reads TGTGCCAGCAGCCAAGGCGACGTGGGGCTCGCCGGGGAGCTGTTTTTT.

This clone was detected a few times. The rearrangement uses TRBV7-3 and TRBJ2-1, with a possible D match to TRBD2 (5 bases). The length of the CDR3 is 15 residues. The germline V gene has CDR1 SGHTA and CDR2 FQGTGA. V lost 3 bases and J lost 12, with 21 bases in between. The DNA for the CDR3 is TGTGCCAGCAGCTTTGGAAGGACTCAGAGAGGACGGCAGTTCTTC. Its protein product is CASSFGRTQRGRQFF.

The V gene is TRBV5-8, the J gene TRBJ1-2; D uncertain. V shed 3 bases and J shed 4 bases, with 10 bases lying between them. The CDR3 runs 13 residues. Germline CDR1 and CDR2: SGHTS and YDEGEE. In DNA, the CDR3 is TGTGCCAGCAGCTGGGAGCCGGGCTATGGCTACACCTTC. Its protein product is CASSWEPGYGYTF.

The chain recombines TRBV19 with TRBJ1-5, with D maybe TRBD1 (5 bases). The V gene lost 4 bases and the J gene lost 3 bases, with 10 bases spanning the gap. Germline values: CDR1 LNHDA, CDR2 SQIVND (reference sequence). The CDR3 loop spans 14 amino acids. CDR3 DNA: TGTGCCAGTAGTAACGGGGGAGCCAATCAGCCCCAGCATTTT. Translation: CASSNGGANQPQHF. The whole variable domain, remainder taken from reference TRBV19 and TRBJ1-5, is DGGITQSPKYLFRKEGQNVTLSCEQNLNHDAMYWYRQDPGQGLRLIYYSQIVNDFQKGDIAEGYSVSREKKESFPLTVTSAQKNPTAFYLCASSNGGANQPQHFGDGTRLSIL.

The V and J genes are TRBV5-4 and TRBJ2-7, with TRBD2 matching 8 bases. V gave up 4 bases and J gave up 2 bases; unmatched junction bases: 5. The CDR3 sequence is 14 residues long. Germline assignment: CDR1 SGHNT and CDR2 YYREEE (reference sequence). As DNA, the CDR3 is TGTGCCAGCAGCCCGGGGGGGAAACCCTACGAGCAGTACTTC. The encoded protein is CASSPGGKPYEQYF. Full variable domain (rest looked up from reference TRBV5-4 and TRBJ2-7): ETGVTQSPTHLIKTRGQQVTLRCSSQSGHNTVSWYQQALGQGPQFIFQYYREEENGRGNFPPRFSGLQFPNYSSELNVNALELDDSALYLCASSPGGKPYEQYFGPGTRLTVT.

This clone has a handful of counts. This chain connects TRBV18 to TRBJ2-7; D is ambiguous. V lost 3 bases to trimming and J lost 1 base, with 7 bases between them. CDR1 and CDR2 from the germline V gene are KGHSH and LQKENI. The CDR3 spans 13 residues. DNA for the CDR3: TGTGCCAGCTCACCGACACCTTCCTACGAGCAGTACTTC. Translation: CASSPTPSYEQYF.

This clone was recorded a few times. This chain connects TRBV4-1 to TRBJ2-7, with D possibly being TRBD2 (6 bases). Germline V CDR1 and CDR2: MGHRA, YSYEKL. The V end lost 0 bases, the J end lost 3 bases, and 12 bases lay between the germline ends. CDR3 size: 15 residues. This CDR3 is CASSQDAQDYYEQYF. The CDR3 region has the DNA TGCGCCAGCAGCCAAGATGCTCAGGACTACTACGAGCAGTACTTC.

The V gene is TRBV15, the J gene TRBJ2-7, with 7 bases aligning to TRBD1. V was clipped by 0 bases and J by 1 base; unmatched bases: 3. Germline lookup yields CDR1 LNHNV and CDR2 YYDKDF (reference sequence). This CDR3 has 15 residues. For the CDR3, the DNA is TGTGCCACCAGCAGAGATCCACAGGGGTCCTACGAGCAGTACTTC. This sequence encodes CATSRDPQGSYEQYF.

This clone is a singleton in its sample. This chain joins TRBV30 and TRBJ1-1, with unresolved D. With 5 bases removed from V and 0 bases from J, the gap between germline ends came to 10 bases. The germline gives CDR1 GTSNPN, CDR2 SVGIG (reference sequence). The CDR3 loop spans 13 amino acids. This chain's CDR3 is CAWGLTVNTEAFF. Written as DNA, the CDR3 is TGTGCCTGGGGCCTTACAGTGAACACTGAAGCTTTCTTT. The full variable domain, completed using reference TRBV30 and TRBJ1-1, is SQTIHQWPATLVQPVGSPLSLECTVEGTSNPNLYWYRQAAGRGLQLLFYSVGIGQISSEVPQNLSASRPQDRQFILSSKKLLLSDSGFYLCAWGLTVNTEAFFGQGTRLTVV.

This clone has just a few counts. V gene TRBV2 combines with J gene TRBJ1-5, with unresolved D. CDR3 length: 15 amino acids. V lost 4 bases and J lost 5, with 15 bases in between. CDR1 is SNHLY, CDR2 FYNNEI, per germline. As DNA, the CDR3 is TGTGCCAGCAGTGGCCCCCCCCACCAGGATCAGCCCCAGCATTTT. As protein: CASSGPPHQDQPQHF. Complete variable domain (other parts from reference TRBV2 and TRBJ1-5): EPEVTQTPSHQVTQMGQEVILRCVPISNHLYFYWYRQILGQKVEFLVSFYNNEISEKSEIFDDQFSVERPDGSNFTLKIRSTKLEDSAMYFCASSGPPHQDQPQHFGDGTRLSIL.

This clone has more than one count but fewer than ten. The chain carries TRBV18 and TRBJ2-7, with 8 bases aligning to TRBD1. Trimming took 3 bases from V and 5 from J; bases not matched to a gene: 9. Germline-derived CDR1 and CDR2 are KGHSH and LQKENI. The CDR3 consists of 15 residues. The CDR3 sequence: CASSPLIAGGHEQYF. The CDR3 DNA reads TGTGCCAGCTCACCCCTGATTGCAGGGGGCCACGAGCAGTACTTC.

The J gene is TRBJ2-3, the V gene TRBV19; 8 bases line up with TRBD2. The CDR3 spans 16 residues. Germline CDR1 is LNHDA and CDR2 is SQIVND (reference sequence). V lost 5 bases to trimming and J lost 3 bases; unmatched junction nucleotides: 10. CDR3 DNA sequence: TGTGCCAGTAGTCCCCTAGCGGGTACCGCTACAGATACGCAGTATTTT. It codes for CASSPLAGTATDTQYF.

This clone showed up just a few times. The rearrangement links TRBV19 to TRBJ2-7; D not certain. The CDR3 has 14 amino acids. Trimming took off 1 base at V and 3 bases at J, with 10 bases between the two ends. Germline values: CDR1 LNHDA, CDR2 SQIVND (reference sequence). The CDR3 here is CASSIGWQVYEQYF. CDR3 bases: TGTGCCAGTAGTATAGGTTGGCAGGTCTACGAGCAGTACTTC.

In this sample, this clone turned up a few times. CDR3 in amino acids: CASSWGLREATTEQFF. In DNA form, the CDR3 reads TGTGCCAGCAGCTGGGGGTTGCGGGAGGCGACCACGGAGCAGTTCTTC. The chain is built from TRBV11-3 and TRBJ2-1; the match to TRBD2 covers 8 bases. This CDR3 contains 16 residues. Trimming at V came to 4 bases and at J to 10 bases, leaving 15 bases not matched to a gene. Germline V gene sequence: CDR1 SGHNT, CDR2 YENEEA.

The genes are TRBV5-1 and TRBJ2-5; D call uncertain. Germline-derived CDR1 and CDR2 are SGHRS and YFSETQ. This CDR3 comprises 14 residues. The V end was cut by 2 bases, the J end by 5 bases, with 13 bases between. The CDR3 loop reads CASSLRLEKETQYF. In nucleotides, the CDR3 is TGCGCCAGCAGCTTAAGGCTGGAGAAGGAGACCCAGTACTTC.

V and J are TRBV4-1 and TRBJ2-5; 12 bases are a match to TRBD2. V lost 5 bases to trimming and J lost 5 bases; unmatched junction nucleotides: 6. In germline, CDR1 is MGHRA, CDR2 YSYEKL. The CDR3 has 15 amino acids. CDR3 region: CASSSSGGARETQYF. DNA of the CDR3: TGCGCCAGCAGCTCTAGCGGGGGGGCCCGTGAGACCCAGTACTTC.

The table lists this clone with a few counts. The chain uses TRBV4-1 and TRBJ2-7; D is possibly TRBD1 (6 bases). CDR3 length equals 15 residues. The germline CDR1 and CDR2 sequences are MGHRA and YSYEKL. Trimming stripped 1 base from V and 2 bases from J, with 12 bases between. The CDR3 loop reads CASSQGRQAAYEQYF. CDR3 bases: TGCGCCAGCAGCCAAGGGCGACAGGCCGCCTACGAGCAGTACTTC.

The CDR3 coding sequence is TGTGCCATCAGTGCAGACATCAACGAGCAGTACTTC. Translating gives CAISADINEQYF. The rearrangement joins TRBV10-3 to TRBJ2-7; no definite D call. Trimming cost V 4 bases and J 5 bases, with 9 bases left between them. The CDR3 runs to 12 residues. In germline, CDR1 is ENHRY, CDR2 SYGVKD.

The chain employs TRBV6-5 and TRBJ1-2; maybe TRBD1 (5 bases). The CDR3 length is 15 residues. Looked up from germline, CDR1 is MNHEY and CDR2 is SVGAGI. The V end lost 1 base, the J end lost 8 bases, and 17 bases lay between the germline ends. CDR3 sequence reads: CASSYFRGTQGGYTF. The CDR3 bases are TGTGCCAGCAGTTACTTCCGCGGGACGCAAGGCGGCTACACCTTC.

This clone was picked up many times. This sequence joins TRBV29-1 and TRBJ1-2, with 7 bases aligning to TRBD1. V was pared by 4 bases and J by 4 bases, with 3 bases of the junction left unmatched. The CDR3 sequence is 12 residues long. Germline V gene sequence: CDR1 SQVTM, CDR2 ANQGSEA. The DNA of the CDR3 is TGCAGCGTTGCGACAGGGTCCTATGGCTACACCTTC. Encoded protein: CSVATGSYGYTF.

This clone was recorded only once. The chain recombines TRBV9 with TRBJ2-3, with 10 bases identical to TRBD2. Germline CDR1 is SGDLS and CDR2 is YYNGEE. The length of the CDR3 is 20 residues. J was trimmed by 2 bases and V by 3 bases; bases with no gene match: 18. The CDR3 spells CASSGPPASGGKGTTDTQYF. The CDR3 nucleotides are TGTGCCAGCAGCGGCCCCCCTGCTAGCGGGGGAAAAGGGACCACAGATACGCAGTATTTT.

The chain recombines TRBV7-8 with TRBJ2-2, with D uncertain. Trimming cost V 5 bases and J 1 base, with 8 bases left between them. This CDR3 has 14 residues. The germline CDR1 and CDR2 sequences are SGHVS and FQNEAQ. The CDR3 coding sequence is TGTGCCAGCAGCCCAAACTTGAACACCGGGGAGCTGTTTTTT. Its protein product is CASSPNLNTGELFF.